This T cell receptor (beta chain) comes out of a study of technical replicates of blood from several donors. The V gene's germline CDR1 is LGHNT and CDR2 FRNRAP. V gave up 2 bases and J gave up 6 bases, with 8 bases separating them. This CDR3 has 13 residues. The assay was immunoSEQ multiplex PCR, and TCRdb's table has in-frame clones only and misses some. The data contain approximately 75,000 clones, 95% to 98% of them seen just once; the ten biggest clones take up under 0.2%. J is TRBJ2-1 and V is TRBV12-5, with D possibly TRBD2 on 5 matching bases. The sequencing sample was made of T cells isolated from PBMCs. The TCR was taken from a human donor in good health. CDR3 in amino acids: CASGLRETNEQFF. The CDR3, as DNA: TGTGCTAGTGGTTTGAGGGAGACCAATGAGCAGTTCTTC.